Only a few counts were recorded for the clone carrying this T cell receptor (beta chain). Its antigen is not known. This entry comes from a study of vaccination and CD4 T cells after COVID-19. Study outcomes and limitations: Spike mono-reactivity was found in 304 of 307 vaccine-specific clones from convalescent patients.

Indicated treatment: roughly nine-day PBMC culture with coronavirus spike peptide pools or control peptides (ViraFEST assay). An Oncomine TCR Beta short-read assay was used to sequence the DNA from cultured CD4+ T cells. Cultured CD4+ T cells were the source of extracted genomic DNA. TCRdb analysed the PCR reads with MiXCR anew, one entry per CDR3 protein. The table shows 20,000 to 30,000 distinct CDR3 sequences, with around 65% occurring only once. The CDR3 covers 14 residues. The germline V gene has CDR1 MDHEN and CDR2 SYDVKM. With V trimmed by 8 bases and J by 5 bases, 6 bases remained unmatched. The TCR sequence derives from a human donor who had recovered from COVID-19. The chain recombines TRBV28 with TRBJ1-6; 7 bases are shared with TRBD1. Specimen: CD4+ T cells from blood, cultured in vitro. CDR3 in amino acids: CASQTGTDNSPLHF. CDR3 in DNA: TGTGCCAGCCAGACAGGGACGGATAATTCACCCCTCCACTTT.